The following is a T cell receptor (beta chain) sequence with its context. Its target is unknown. This clone may be a read error of a much larger clone one base away. The data derive from a study of T cells in Graves' hyperthyroidism and ophthalmopathy. For the study at large: At initial diagnosis, before any treatment had begun, peripheral blood was obtained. Study-level results: Onset of ophthalmopathy came a median approximately 6.9 months after the model predicted it. A model of 13 V-J pairs discriminated ophthalmopathy from stable hyperthyroidism.

An absence of ophthalmopathy progression within 18 months meant stable Graves' hyperthyroidism. V was clipped by 2 bases and J by 4 bases, with 5 bases between them. The CDR3 totals 12 residues. CDR1 is MNHNS and CDR2 is SASEGT in the germline V gene. The TCR beta CDR3 regions underwent amplification using RNA transcripts as the source. A set of HTBI primers served as the primers for a first-round RT-PCR of the TCR CDR3. From the multiplex PCR reads, TCRdb called clonotypes with MiXCR, one entry per CDR3 protein. The sample comprises 200,000 to 250,000 distinct CDR3 sequences, 17% of which are singletons, and 50% rests with the top ten.

Sequencing was done on a sample of blood. This chain joins TRBV6-1 and TRBJ1-1; the D is unclear. This sequence was found in a man aged 50-59 years with Graves' hyperthyroidism. CDR3 DNA sequence: TGTGCCAGCAGTGAATCCCCCACTGAAGCTTTCTTT. Encoded protein: CASSESPTEAFF.